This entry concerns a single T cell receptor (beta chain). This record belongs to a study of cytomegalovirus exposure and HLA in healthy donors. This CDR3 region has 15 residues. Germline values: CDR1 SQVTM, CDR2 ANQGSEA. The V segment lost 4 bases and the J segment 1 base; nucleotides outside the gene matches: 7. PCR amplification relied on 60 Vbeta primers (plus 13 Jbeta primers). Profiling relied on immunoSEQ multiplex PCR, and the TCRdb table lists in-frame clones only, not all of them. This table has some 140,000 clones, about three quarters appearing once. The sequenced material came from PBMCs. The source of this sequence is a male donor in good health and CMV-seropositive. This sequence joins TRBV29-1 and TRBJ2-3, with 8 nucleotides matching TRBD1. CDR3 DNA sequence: TGCAGCGTTGTAGGACAGGGCGGGGGCACAGATACGCAGTATTTT. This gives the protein CSVVGQGGGTDTQYF.